This TCR beta chain originates from a study of blood T cell repertoires in COVID-19. Germline loops: CDR1 SGHDT, CDR2 YYEEEE. Trimming cost V 3 bases and J 2 bases, with 12 bases left between them. The CDR3 is 15 residues long. Measured with immunoSEQ multiplex PCR; TCRdb has only the in-frame clones, and not every one. The sample contains tens of thousands of clones, 70% to 90% of which appear only once. The receptor comes from a man older than 75 with acute or convalescent COVID-19. This chain uses TRBV5-6 with TRBJ2-4, with D perhaps matching TRBD1 (6 bases). The sequenced material came from peripheral blood. The CDR3 is CASSSGTGSKNIQYF. The CDR3 bases are TGTGCCAGCAGCTCGGGCACAGGGTCCAAAAACATTCAGTACTTC.